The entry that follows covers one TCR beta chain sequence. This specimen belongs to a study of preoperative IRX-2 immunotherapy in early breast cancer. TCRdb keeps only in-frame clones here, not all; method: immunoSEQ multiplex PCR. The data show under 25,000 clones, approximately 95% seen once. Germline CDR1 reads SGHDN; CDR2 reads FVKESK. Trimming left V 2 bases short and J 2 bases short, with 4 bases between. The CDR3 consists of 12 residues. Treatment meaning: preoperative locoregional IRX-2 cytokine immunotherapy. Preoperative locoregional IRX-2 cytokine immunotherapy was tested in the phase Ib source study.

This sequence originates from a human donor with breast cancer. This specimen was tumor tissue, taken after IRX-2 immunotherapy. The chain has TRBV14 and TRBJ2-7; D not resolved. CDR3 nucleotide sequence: TGTGCCAGCAGCCAATGGGCCTACGAGCAGTACTTC. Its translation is CASSQWAYEQYF.